These 26 T cell receptor beta chains came from one sample sequenced in a study of blood T cell repertoires in COVID-19. Profiling relied on immunoSEQ multiplex PCR, and the TCRdb table lists in-frame clones only, not all of them. There are 110,000 or so clones in the sample; roughly 80% occur only once, and about 4.1% lies in the top ten. Input material: peripheral blood. The receptors shown here come from a human donor in a cohort sampled during active or convalescent COVID-19.

The chain uses TRBV19 and TRBJ2-2; TRBD2 matches at 11 bases. CDR1 and CDR2 from the germline V gene are LNHDA and SQIVND (reference sequence). The ends lost 6 bases at V and 5 bases at J; junction bases unmatched: 8. This CDR3 region has 16 residues. CDR3 coding DNA: TGTGCCAGTAGGACAGGGACTAGCGGCGTAACCGGGGAGCTGTTTTTT. Amino acid sequence: CASRTGTSGVTGELFF.

This rearrangement joins TRBV7-9 to TRBJ2-7; D remains ambiguous. The V end was cut by 5 bases, the J end by 3 bases, with 14 bases between. Germline V gene sequence: CDR1 SEHNR, CDR2 FQNEAQ (reference sequence). The CDR3 has 14 residues. This chain's CDR3 is CASSPGPLLYEQYF. CDR3 sequence (DNA): TGTGCCAGCAGCCCAGGCCCCTTACTCTACGAGCAGTACTTC.

This clone has only one observation. The chain joins TRBV10-3 to TRBJ2-3, with TRBD1 matching over 9 bases. The CDR3 loop spans 16 amino acids. Trimming removed 3 bases from V and 2 bases from J; junction bases left unmatched: 6. Per the germline V gene, CDR1 is ENHRY and CDR2 is SYGVKD. CDR3 sequence: CAISEPGTGHTDTQYF. CDR3 coding DNA: TGTGCCATCAGTGAACCCGGGACAGGGCACACAGATACGCAGTATTTT.

This clone was observed a single time. The rearrangement joins TRBV6-2 or TRBV6-3 to TRBJ1-2; a weak D match, TRBD1 (6 bases). CDR3 size: 16 residues. Trimming took off 4 bases at V and 2 bases at J, with 17 bases between the two ends. The germline gives CDR1 MNHEY, CDR2 SVGEGT. CDR3 nucleotide sequence: TGTGCCAGCAGTTCCCTCCGGACAGCTCCCAACTATGGCTACACCTTC. Encoded protein: CASSSLRTAPNYGYTF.

The chain employs TRBV18 and TRBJ1-1, with 7 positions matching TRBD1. The V gene's germline CDR1 is KGHSH and CDR2 LQKENI. V lost 3 bases, J lost 8 bases, and 9 bases stayed unmatched. CDR3 length: 14 amino acids. The CDR3 sequence is CASSPAGGPREAFF. CDR3 bases: TGTGCCAGCTCACCGGCAGGGGGACCCCGAGAAGCTTTCTTT. The complete variable domain, with remaining parts taken from reference TRBV18 and TRBJ1-1, reads NAGVMQNPRHLVRRRGQEARLRCSPMKGHSHVYWYRQLPEEGLKFMVYLQKENIIDESGMPKERFSAEFPKEGPSILRIQQVVRGDSAAYFCASSPAGGPREAFFGQGTRLTVV.

V is TRBV19 and J is TRBJ1-2; TRBD1 matches 10 bases. CDR3 length equals 16 residues. Unmatched junction bases numbered 10, after V lost 1 base and J lost 8 bases. From germline, CDR1 is LNHDA and CDR2 SQIVND (reference sequence). The chain's CDR3 is CASSIVVGQGVLGYTF. CDR3 sequence (DNA): TGTGCCAGTAGTATAGTCGTCGGACAGGGGGTACTAGGCTACACCTTC.

The chain is built from TRBV14 and TRBJ1-2; no firm D call. With 1 base removed from V and 14 bases from J, the gap between germline ends came to 11 bases. The germline CDR1 and CDR2 sequences are SGHDN and FVKESK. This CDR3 has 11 residues. This chain's CDR3 is CASSQAGPGTF. The CDR3 DNA reads as TGTGCCAGCAGCCAAGCTGGGCCTGGAACCTTC.

The chain uses TRBV7-8 and TRBJ2-7; 10 positions match TRBD1. Germline V CDR1 and CDR2: SGHVS, FQNEAQ. Trimming removed 4 bases from V and 0 bases from J; junction bases left unmatched: 3. There are 15 residues in the CDR3. The CDR3 region has the DNA TGTGCCAGCAGCTCTCGGACAGGGGGCTCCTACGAGCAGTACTTC. Amino acid sequence: CASSSRTGGSYEQYF.

This chain connects TRBV5-1 to TRBJ2-3; the D gene is possibly TRBD2 (5 bases). This CDR3 spans 14 amino acids. Germline CDR1 and CDR2: SGHRS and YFSETQ. With 6 bases removed from V and 2 bases from J, the gap between germline ends came to 13 bases. The CDR3 here is CASNKGRVTDTQYF. The CDR3 bases are TGCGCCAGCAATAAAGGGCGGGTCACAGATACGCAGTATTTT.

The chain links TRBV5-4 to TRBJ1-1; D is undetermined. The length of the CDR3 is 15 residues. Germline V CDR1 and CDR2: SGHNT, YYREEE (reference sequence). V lost 0 bases and J lost 1, with 10 bases in between. The CDR3 sequence: CASSLAPVKNTEAFF. DNA of the CDR3: TGTGCCAGCAGCTTGGCCCCGGTTAAGAACACTGAAGCTTTCTTT.

This clone was seen just once. This chain links TRBV4-1 with TRBJ2-7, with 9 bases fitting TRBD2. Germline trimming cut 1 base from V and 0 bases from J; bases unmatched to any gene: 13. The germline V gene encodes CDR1 MGHRA and CDR2 YSYEKL. This CDR3 has 19 residues. The CDR3 sequence is CASSQVGGTGTSPSYEQYF. CDR3 in DNA: TGCGCCAGCAGCCAAGTTGGGGGCACCGGGACTAGCCCCTCCTACGAGCAGTACTTC.

The J gene is TRBJ1-4, the V gene TRBV4-1; TRBD1 aligns across 8 bases. J lost 8 bases, V lost 1 base, and 6 bases had no gene match. CDR3 size: 15 residues. Germline V lookup: CDR1 MGHRA, CDR2 YSYEKL. The CDR3 loop is CASSQAGTGREKLFF. The CDR3 region has the DNA TGCGCCAGCAGCCAAGCCGGGACAGGCCGAGAAAAACTGTTTTTT.

This clone was found once. The chain couples TRBV25-1 to TRBJ2-1, with a possible D match to TRBD1 (6 bases). Germline V lookup: CDR1 MGHDK, CDR2 SYGVNS. The ends were cut back, 6 bases at V and 5 bases at J, with 14 bases in the middle. The CDR3 contains 14 residues. CDR3 in amino acids: CASSLRTANNEQFF. The CDR3 DNA follows: TGTGCCAGCAGCTTACGGACAGCCAACAATGAGCAGTTCTTC.

This clone was seen ten or more times. The V gene is TRBV6-5, the J gene TRBJ2-7, with TRBD1 matching 8 bases. Germline loops: CDR1 MNHEY, CDR2 SVGAGI. The CDR3 extends over 15 amino acids. V lost 8 bases, J lost 4 bases, and 13 bases stayed unmatched. The CDR3 loop reads CASLSPQGGMYEQYF. The CDR3 DNA reads as TGTGCCAGCCTCAGCCCACAGGGGGGAATGTACGAGCAGTACTTC.

Here the CDR3 reads CASSFRETQYF. In DNA form, the CDR3 reads TGTGCCAGCAGTTTCAGGGAGACCCAGTACTTC. The chain employs TRBV12-3 or TRBV12-4 and TRBJ2-5; D is uncertain. With 3 bases removed from V and 5 bases from J, the gap between germline ends came to 4 bases. The CDR3 has 11 amino acids.

This chain uses TRBV5-1 with TRBJ1-1, with 8 bases fitting TRBD1. The CDR3 loop spans 14 amino acids. The germline CDR1 and CDR2 sequences are SGHRS and YFSETQ. With V trimmed by 5 bases and J by 5 bases, 8 bases remained unmatched. This CDR3 reads CASSLSGGVTEAFF. In DNA, the CDR3 is TGCGCCAGCAGTCTCTCAGGGGGCGTGACTGAAGCTTTCTTT. Variable domain in full (rest from reference TRBV5-1 and TRBJ1-1): KAGVTQTPRYLIKTRGQQVTLSCSPISGHRSVSWYQQTPGQGLQFLFEYFSETQRNKGNFPGRFSGRQFSNSRSEMNVSTLELGDSALYLCASSLSGGVTEAFFGQGTRLTVV.

This clone showed up just a few times. The chain joins TRBV3-1 (or the pseudogene TRBV3-2) to TRBJ2-3; 10 bases are shared with TRBD2. The CDR3 has 14 residues. Germline CDR1 reads LGHDT; CDR2 reads YNNKEL (reference sequence). J was trimmed by 15 bases and V by 0 bases; bases with no gene match: 9. DNA of the CDR3: TGTGCCAGCAGCCAAGATCGGGTAGCGGGGGGCCATTATTTT. The encoded protein is CASSQDRVAGGHYF.

The chain uses TRBV5-1 and TRBJ2-7; 7 bases agree with TRBD1. The CDR3 contains 14 residues. The V gene's germline CDR1 is SGHRS and CDR2 YFSETQ. After removal of 0 bases from V and 5 bases from J, the junction contained 5 bases not matched to a gene. CDR3 in DNA: TGCGCCAGCAGCTTGGAGAGGGGGCCCCACGAGCAGTACTTC. This gives the protein CASSLERGPHEQYF.

The V call is TRBV19, the J call TRBJ2-3; no reliable D call. Germline CDR1 and CDR2: LNHDA and SQIVND (reference sequence). The CDR3 spans 16 residues. V was clipped by 3 bases and J by 0 bases, with 13 bases between them. CDR3 in DNA: TGTGCCAGTAGTATCGGTGCGTTTTCTAGCACAGATACGCAGTATTTT. It is translated as CASSIGAFSSTDTQYF.

This clone was seen a single time. The chain joins TRBV30 to TRBJ1-3; a weak D match, TRBD1 (5 bases). Trimming shortened V by 0 bases and J by 0 bases, and 18 bases separated the two germline ends. CDR1 is GTSNPN and CDR2 is SVGIG in the germline V gene (reference sequence). The CDR3 consists of 18 residues. The CDR3 protein is CAWSVGHITGLSGNTIYF. DNA for the CDR3: TGTGCCTGGAGTGTAGGCCATATCACAGGCCTCTCTGGAAACACCATATATTTT.

The chain links TRBV18 to TRBJ2-7; D perhaps matches TRBD1 (5 bases). CDR1 and CDR2 (germline): KGHSH, LQKENI. Between the trimmed V and J ends, which lost 8 bases and 2 bases, there was a span of 13 bases. This CDR3 is built from 13 residues. The chain's CDR3 is CASKQDPTYEQYF. DNA of the CDR3: TGTGCCAGCAAACAGGACCCAACCTACGAGCAGTACTTC.

Written as DNA, the CDR3 is TGTGCCAGCAGCTTACGCTATCAGGGGCGATGGACTGAAGCTTTCTTT. It is translated as CASSLRYQGRWTEAFF. This chain links TRBV7-9 with TRBJ1-1; a weak D match, TRBD1 (6 bases). CDR1 is SEHNR, CDR2 FQNEAQ, per germline (reference sequence). V shed 2 bases and J shed 5 bases, with 18 bases lying between them. The length of the CDR3 is 16 residues.

The chain joins TRBV9 to TRBJ2-2; 8 nucleotides line up with TRBD2. The germline gives CDR1 SGDLS, CDR2 YYNGEE. The CDR3 is 16 amino acids. Trimming took 0 bases from V and 5 from J; bases not matched to a gene: 6. In DNA, the CDR3 is TGTGCCAGCAGCGTAGACGGGAGGGCCTTAACCGGGGAGCTGTTTTTT. Translating it yields CASSVDGRALTGELFF.

This chain links TRBV19 with TRBJ2-3; 9 bases agree with TRBD1. CDR3 length equals 15 residues. Per germline, CDR1 LNHDA and CDR2 SQIVND (reference sequence). V lost 5 bases to trimming and J lost 2 bases; unmatched junction nucleotides: 5. The CDR3 reads CASSDRGADTDTQYF. DNA for the CDR3: TGTGCCAGTAGTGACAGGGGGGCGGACACAGATACGCAGTATTTT.

This sequence joins TRBV24-1 and TRBJ1-1, with D possibly TRBD1 on 6 matching bases. Germline CDR1 and CDR2: KGHDR and SFDVKD. The CDR3 extends over 15 amino acids. V dropped 3 bases and J dropped 4 bases, with 14 bases sitting between them. CDR3 residues: CATSDPRRGATEAFF. DNA of the CDR3: TGTGCCACCAGTGATCCGCGCAGGGGTGCCACTGAAGCTTTCTTT.

The J gene is TRBJ2-1, the V gene TRBV19, with 15 bases identical to TRBD2. The CDR3 sequence is 19 residues long. With 4 bases clipped from V and 1 base from J, the junction kept 8 bases outside the gene matches. Germline-derived CDR1 and CDR2 are LNHDA and SQIVND (reference sequence). The DNA of the CDR3 is TGTGCCAGTAGTAATCTCAGGACTAGCGGGGGGGCTTCCTACAATGAGCAGTTCTTC. Its translation is CASSNLRTSGGASYNEQFF.